The present entry profiles one TCR beta chain with its context. The entry originates in a study of T cell changes during pregnancy in multiple sclerosis. The CDR3 covers 12 residues. Trimming shortened V by 2 bases and J by 10 bases, and 11 bases separated the two germline ends. Germline values: CDR1 KGHSH, CDR2 LQKENI. Method: immunoSEQ multiplex PCR; TCRdb's copy keeps in-frame clones and lacks some. The top ten hold 0.36% of the sample, which has roughly 59,000 clones, 85% to 95% seen once. The sequence was collected from a female donor with multiple sclerosis, enrolled in a pregnancy study. The genes are TRBV18 and TRBJ1-1; possible D gene TRBD1, 5 bases. The source was CD4+ T cells from peripheral blood mononuclear cells, collected before pregnancy. This CDR3 reads CASSPGGSGAFF. In nucleotides, the CDR3 is TGTGCCAGCTCACCAGGGGGGTCGGGAGCTTTCTTT.